This TCR beta chain was found in a study of blood T cell repertoires in COVID-19 (dated by TCRdb to between 2020 and 2021). In terms of the full investigation: The collaborator samples originated in the United States, Italy and Spain and spanned the acute and convalescent phases of COVID-19. The prospective study material was composed of cDNA or gDNA derived from T cells, B-cell-depleted T cells, or PBMCs. The dataset comprised deeply sampled blood TCRbeta repertoires from subjects exposed to, actively infected with, or recovered from COVID-19. The repertoires were released in a freely available public database intended as a resource for research on the immune response to SARS-CoV-2. Samples came from the ongoing ImmuneRACE study (first 160 participants) plus 1,254 subjects from 6 global collaborators. The sample metadata nearly always contained a de-identified subject ID, COVID-19 status, age in years and sex. Where HLA class I and class II types were available, the types were taken from metadata supplied by the sample provider, not from assay-based typing.

Collaborating institutions collected whole blood in K2EDTA tubes following their own protocols. Collaborator samples were shipped for TCRbeta analysis as frozen whole blood, isolated PBMCs, or DNA extracted from either sample type. The immunoSEQ Assay, a bias-controlled multiplex PCR, was used to amplify TCRbeta CDR3 regions from genomic DNA. As for the original processing: Within the assay, amplification of reference gene primers was used to estimate how many nucleated cells each sample contained. To quantify the absolute abundance of each unique TCRbeta CDR3 rearrangement, sequence reads were collapsed and filtered. For each sample, productive Simpson clonality was calculated as the square root of Simpson's diversity index over productive rearrangements. The table comes from immuneACCESS by way of TCRdb, which keeps in-frame sequences with V and J called. Part of the clones is missing from these tables; in studies checked, under half for an unresolved V gene and the rest for unknown reasons. V, J and clone size are those of that table, while D and trimming were read from the DNA. The sample profile shows about 340,000 clones; over 70% of them were found once. The ten largest clonotypes hold around 3% of the sample.

The CDR3, cysteine through phenylalanine, is 16 amino acids long. Only CDR3 DNA remains: 48 bases, in frame from the first base. Trimming accounts for 2 bases at V and 6 bases at J, while the number of junction bases matched to no gene is 4. From the germline V gene (reference sequence), CDR1 is LNHDA and CDR2 is SQIVND. About this clone itself: Its antigen is not yet known. The input lacks base qualities; no much larger clone sits a single base away.

Study-wide findings and limitations: The quantity of clinical and demographic metadata differed by source and by participant and was supplied without curation.

Material for sequencing was peripheral blood. In this chain, TRBV19 is recombined with TRBJ2-2; 12 central bases correspond to TRBD1. The source of this sequence is a man aged 25-45 years with active or convalescent COVID-19. Here the CDR3 is given as CASSIRGQGAAGELFF. In nucleotides, the sequence is TGTGCCAGTAGTATAAGGGGACAGGGGGCAGCCGGGGAGCTGTTTTTT.